One T cell receptor beta chain is described in this entry. The method was immunoSEQ multiplex PCR; TCRdb's version includes in-frame clones alone and lacks a portion of them. The table has 60,000 to 85,000 clones, approximately 80% seen once. The sample belongs to a study of blood T cell repertoires in COVID-19. This receptor was identified in a human donor in a cohort sampled during active COVID-19. Sequencing input: peripheral blood.

The CDR3 coding sequence is TGTGCCAGCAGTTTAACAATGGACAGTGAAGCTTTCTTT. Its translation is CASSLTMDSEAFF. V is TRBV12-3 or TRBV12-4 and J is TRBJ1-1; perhaps TRBD1 as D (6 bases). The CDR3 length is 13 residues. V was pared by 2 bases and J by 7 bases, with 11 bases between.